These 18 T cell receptor beta chains came from one sample sequenced in a study of control samples from healthy donors and cancer patients. Repertoires were generated with immunoSEQ multiplex PCR, while TCRdb's copy carries only in-frame clones and drops some. The sample holds about 160,000 clones; just under 95% are singletons and the top ten take over 4%. Source material: blood. The source is a woman in her fifties or sixties in good health.

The rearrangement links TRBV5-4 to TRBJ2-3, with D maybe TRBD1 (5 bases). The V gene lost 0 bases and the J gene lost 0 bases, with 8 bases spanning the gap. CDR3 length: 15 amino acids. The germline V gene has CDR1 SGHNT and CDR2 YYREEE (reference sequence). The CDR3: CASSLVGVSTDTQYF. The CDR3 bases are TGTGCCAGCAGCTTGGTAGGGGTTAGCACAGATACGCAGTATTTT. Together with reference TRBV5-4 and TRBJ2-3, the CDR3 gives the full variable domain: ETGVTQSPTHLIKTRGQQVTLRCSSQSGHNTVSWYQQALGQGPQFIFQYYREEENGRGNFPPRFSGLQFPNYSSELNVNALELDDSALYLCASSLVGVSTDTQYFGPGTRLTVL.

A single count supports this clone. The chain combines TRBV5-1 with TRBJ1-5, with 10 positions matching TRBD1. The germline gives CDR1 SGHRS, CDR2 YFSETQ. After removal of 4 bases from V and 5 bases from J, the junction contained 3 bases not matched to a gene. This CDR3 spans 14 amino acids. CDR3 amino acids: CASSPGTGDQPQHF. The CDR3 DNA reads TGCGCCAGCAGCCCCGGGACAGGGGATCAGCCCCAGCATTTT.

The chain is built from TRBV6-6 and TRBJ1-1; 8 bases agree with TRBD1. Unmatched junction bases numbered 3, after V lost 5 bases and J lost 4 bases. The CDR3 length is 13 residues. In germline, CDR1 is MNHNY, CDR2 SVGAGI (reference sequence). The CDR3 DNA sequence: TGTGCCAGCAGTCCACAGGGGGGCACTGAAGCTTTCTTT. Translation gives CASSPQGGTEAFF.

This chain connects TRBV11-3 to TRBJ2-7; D is possibly TRBD1 (6 bases). Deletions cut 5 bases from V and 9 bases from J, with 20 bases between. CDR3 length: 14 residues. Germline V gene lookup returns CDR1 SGHNT and CDR2 YENEEA. CDR3 loop: CASSHPGHSYRQYF. The CDR3, as DNA: TGTGCCAGCAGCCATCCGGGACACTCCTACCGGCAGTACTTC.

The rearrangement uses TRBV5-1 and TRBJ1-3, with TRBD1 identical over 7 bases. This CDR3 comprises 18 residues. CDR1 is SGHRS and CDR2 is YFSETQ in the germline V gene. Trimming cost V 1 base and J 4 bases; bases outside gene matches: 14. CDR3 DNA sequence: TGCGCCAGCAGCTTGCAACCGGGACAGTTGGACGCCGGAAACACCATATATTTT. It is translated as CASSLQPGQLDAGNTIYF.

The CDR3 reads CASRWTAQLQETQYF. Written as DNA, the CDR3 is TGTGCCAGCAGGTGGACAGCCCAGCTCCAAGAGACCCAGTACTTC. The genes are TRBV7-2 and TRBJ2-5; maybe TRBD1 (6 bases). Germline values: CDR1 SGHTA, CDR2 FQGNSA. Trimming took 6 bases from V and 1 from J, leaving 15 bases between them. The CDR3 has 15 amino acids. The variable domain in full, with the rest retrieved from reference TRBV7-2 and TRBJ2-5, is GAGVSQSPSNKVTEKGKDVELRCDPISGHTALYWYRQSLGQGLEFLIYFQGNSAPDKSGLPSDRFSAERTGGSVSTLTIQRTQQEDSAVYLCASRWTAQLQETQYFGPGTRLLVL.

The V call is TRBV7-2, the J call TRBJ2-5, with TRBD2 matching 7 bases. CDR1 is SGHTA and CDR2 is FQGNSA in the germline V gene. The ends lost 6 bases at V and 6 bases at J; junction bases unmatched: 16. This CDR3 region has 16 residues. The CDR3 DNA sequence: TGTGCCAGCAGAAGATGGGGGGGGGATCCCGGACAGACCCAGTACTTC. Translated, it gives CASRRWGGDPGQTQYF.

The chain recombines TRBV5-1 with TRBJ2-2; possibly TRBD1 for D (6 bases). Germline V lookup: CDR1 SGHRS, CDR2 YFSETQ. CDR3 length equals 15 residues. V lost 4 bases, J lost 4 bases, and 14 bases lay in between. CDR3 bases: TGCGCCAGCAGCCTCTCAGGGGCCGGCACCGGGGAGCTGTTTTTT. Its translation is CASSLSGAGTGELFF.

The genes are TRBV6-5 and TRBJ1-2; possibly TRBD1 for D (6 bases). Trimming removed 7 bases at V and 1 base at J, with 13 bases between. Looked up from germline, CDR1 is MNHEY and CDR2 is SVGAGI. The CDR3 totals 14 residues. CDR3 DNA: TGTGCCAGCATCCCAGGGGCGGGTAACTATGGCTACACCTTC. This codes for CASIPGAGNYGYTF.

The chain links TRBV9 to TRBJ2-7; D possibly corresponds to TRBD1 (5 bases). Germline-derived CDR1 and CDR2 are SGDLS and YYNGEE. V was trimmed by 0 bases and J by 6 bases, leaving 16 bases between them. The CDR3 loop spans 15 amino acids. CDR3 in amino acids: CASSVEPDIVSEQYF. The DNA of the CDR3 is TGTGCCAGCAGCGTAGAACCGGACATTGTATCCGAGCAGTACTTC.

This chain links TRBV5-6 with TRBJ1-2; D call uncertain. CDR1 and CDR2 from the germline V gene are SGHDT and YYEEEE. This CDR3 has 14 amino acids. V was clipped by 4 bases and J by 2 bases, with 12 bases between them. The CDR3 region is CASSATGPNYGYTF. Here the CDR3 DNA reads TGTGCCAGCAGCGCTACTGGGCCAAACTATGGCTACACCTTC.

This clone has more than one count but fewer than ten. This chain uses TRBV3-1 (or the pseudogene TRBV3-2) with TRBJ2-5; 10 bases match TRBD2. Germline CDR1 and CDR2: LGHDT and YNNKEL (reference sequence). The length of the CDR3 is 16 residues. Losses at the gene ends were 0 bases for V and 1 base for J; bases not matched to a gene: 2. The CDR3 sequence: CASSQEASGGQETQYF. The CDR3 nucleotides read TGTGCCAGCAGCCAAGAGGCTAGCGGGGGCCAAGAGACCCAGTACTTC.

CDR3 DNA sequence: TGTGCCAGCAGCCAAGGAACGGGGGGCTACACCGGGGAGCTGTTTTTT. Residues: CASSQGTGGYTGELFF. The rearrangement links TRBV3-1 (or the pseudogene TRBV3-2) to TRBJ2-2; D possibly corresponds to TRBD2 (7 bases). This CDR3 has 16 amino acids. CDR1 is LGHDT, CDR2 YNNKEL, per germline (reference sequence). V was trimmed by 1 base and J by 3 bases, leaving 12 bases between them.

J is TRBJ2-3 and V is TRBV7-3, with 7 nucleotides matching TRBD2. The CDR3 is 16 residues long. The trim removed 0 bases at V and 0 bases at J, leaving 3 bases unmatched. The V gene's germline CDR1 is SGHTA and CDR2 FQGTGA. CDR3 in amino acids: CASSLTQRGSTDTQYF. The CDR3 DNA sequence: TGTGCCAGCAGCTTAACCCAGCGGGGAAGCACAGATACGCAGTATTTT.

The J gene is TRBJ2-2, the V gene TRBV5-6; maybe TRBD1 (6 bases). Germline V gives CDR1 SGHDT, CDR2 YYEEEE. This CDR3 contains 14 residues. Trimming removed 4 bases from V and 4 bases from J, with 11 bases in between. The DNA for the CDR3 is TGTGCCAGCAGCCTGTTAGGGGGCACCGGGGAGCTGTTTTTT. Its translation is CASSLLGGTGELFF.

The rearrangement uses TRBV7-8 and TRBJ2-5; D is uncertain. Germline V gives CDR1 SGHVS, CDR2 FQNEAQ. This CDR3 contains 13 residues. V was clipped by 5 bases and J by 5 bases, with 12 bases between them. The CDR3 DNA reads as TGTGCCAGCAGCCCTCTTAATCTCGAGACCCAGTACTTC. It encodes CASSPLNLETQYF.

The J gene is TRBJ2-5, the V gene TRBV29-1, with D perhaps matching TRBD2 (5 bases). The CDR3 is 12 residues long. Germline CDR1 SQVTM, CDR2 ANQGSEA. The ends were cut back, 4 bases at V and 5 bases at J, with 11 bases in the middle. The CDR3 is CSVAGFGETQYF. CDR3 coding DNA: TGCAGCGTTGCGGGGTTCGGGGAGACCCAGTACTTC.

This clone was seen a single time. The chain carries TRBV27 and TRBJ2-4; D is ambiguous. Germline V gene lookup returns CDR1 MNHEY and CDR2 SMNVEV (reference sequence). The V gene lost 5 bases and the J gene lost 5 bases, with 10 bases spanning the gap. The CDR3 runs to 13 residues. CDR3 in DNA: TGTGCCAGCAGTCCTACAGACCAAAACATTCAGTACTTC. Its protein product is CASSPTDQNIQYF.